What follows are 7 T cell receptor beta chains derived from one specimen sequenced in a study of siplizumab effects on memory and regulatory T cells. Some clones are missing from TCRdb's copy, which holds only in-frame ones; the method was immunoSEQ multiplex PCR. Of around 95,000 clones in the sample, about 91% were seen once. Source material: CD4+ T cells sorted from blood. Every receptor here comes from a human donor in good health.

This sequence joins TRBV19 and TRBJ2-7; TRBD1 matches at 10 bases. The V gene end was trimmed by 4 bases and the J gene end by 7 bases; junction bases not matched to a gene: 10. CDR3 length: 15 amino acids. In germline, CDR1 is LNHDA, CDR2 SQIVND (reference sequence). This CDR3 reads CASSSTRDRGFEQYF. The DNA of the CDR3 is TGTGCCAGTAGTAGCACCAGGGACAGGGGTTTTGAGCAGTACTTC.

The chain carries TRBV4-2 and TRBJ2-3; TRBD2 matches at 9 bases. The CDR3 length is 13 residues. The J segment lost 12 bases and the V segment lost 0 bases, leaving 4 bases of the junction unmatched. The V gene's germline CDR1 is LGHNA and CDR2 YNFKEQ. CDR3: CASSQDRGGAQYF. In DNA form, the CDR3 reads TGTGCCAGCAGCCAAGATCGCGGGGGGGCCCAGTATTTT.

For the CDR3, the DNA is TGTGCCAGCAGCTTGCCGGGACAGCTAAGGGGTGAAAAACTGTTTTTT. It translates to CASSLPGQLRGEKLFF. This sequence joins TRBV7-2 and TRBJ1-4; 7 bases are shared with TRBD1. Germline V gives CDR1 SGHTA, CDR2 FQGNSA. This CDR3 comprises 16 residues. V lost 3 bases and J lost 7; bases outside the gene matches: 11.

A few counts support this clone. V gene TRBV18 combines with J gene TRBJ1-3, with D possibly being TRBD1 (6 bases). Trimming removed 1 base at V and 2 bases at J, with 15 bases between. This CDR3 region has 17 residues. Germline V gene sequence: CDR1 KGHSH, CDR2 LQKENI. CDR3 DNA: TGTGCCAGCTCACCACGCATACAGGGCGAAGCTGGAAACACCATATATTTT. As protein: CASSPRIQGEAGNTIYF.

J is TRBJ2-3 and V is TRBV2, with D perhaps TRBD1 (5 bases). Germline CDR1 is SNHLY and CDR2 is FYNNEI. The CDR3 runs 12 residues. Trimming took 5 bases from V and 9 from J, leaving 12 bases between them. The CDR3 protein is CASSSQGGTQYF. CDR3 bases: TGTGCCAGCAGTTCCCAGGGTGGCACGCAGTATTTT.

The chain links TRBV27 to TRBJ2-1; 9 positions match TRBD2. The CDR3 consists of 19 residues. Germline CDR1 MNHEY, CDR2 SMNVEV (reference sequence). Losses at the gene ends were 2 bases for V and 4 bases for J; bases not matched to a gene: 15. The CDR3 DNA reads TGTGCCAGCAGTTTAAGAGGAGCGGGGGGCCCATTTTTGTACAATGAGCAGTTCTTC. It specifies CASSLRGAGGPFLYNEQFF.

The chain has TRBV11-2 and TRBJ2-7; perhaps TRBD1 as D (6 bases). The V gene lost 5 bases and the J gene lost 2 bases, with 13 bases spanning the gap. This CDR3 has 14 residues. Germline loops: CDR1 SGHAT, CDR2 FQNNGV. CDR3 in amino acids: CASSVRRTAYEQYF. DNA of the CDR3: TGTGCCAGCAGCGTGCGTCGGACAGCCTACGAGCAGTACTTC.